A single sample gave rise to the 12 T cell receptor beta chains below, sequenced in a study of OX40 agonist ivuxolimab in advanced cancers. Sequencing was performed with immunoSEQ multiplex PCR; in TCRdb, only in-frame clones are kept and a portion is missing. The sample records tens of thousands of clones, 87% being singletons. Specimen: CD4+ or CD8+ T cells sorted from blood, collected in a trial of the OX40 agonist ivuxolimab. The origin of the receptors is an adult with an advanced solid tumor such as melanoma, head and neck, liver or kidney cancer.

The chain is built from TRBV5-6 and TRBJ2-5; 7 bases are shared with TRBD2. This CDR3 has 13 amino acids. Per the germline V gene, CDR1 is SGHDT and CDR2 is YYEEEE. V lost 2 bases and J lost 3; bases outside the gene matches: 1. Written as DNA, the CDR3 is TGTGCCAGCAGCTTTCGGGGGGAAGAGACCCAGTACTTC. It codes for CASSFRGEETQYF.

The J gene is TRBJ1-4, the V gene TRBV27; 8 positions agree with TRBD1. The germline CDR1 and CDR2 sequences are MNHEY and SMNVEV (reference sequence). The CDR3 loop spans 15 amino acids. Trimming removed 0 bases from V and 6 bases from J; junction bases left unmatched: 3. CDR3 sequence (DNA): TGTGCCAGCAGTTTATCGGACAGGGTTCATGAAAAACTGTTTTTT. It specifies CASSLSDRVHEKLFF.

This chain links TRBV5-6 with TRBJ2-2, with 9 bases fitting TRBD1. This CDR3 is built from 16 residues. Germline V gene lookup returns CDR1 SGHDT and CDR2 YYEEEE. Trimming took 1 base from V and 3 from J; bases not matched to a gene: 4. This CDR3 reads CASSLPGDRDTGELFF. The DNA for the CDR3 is TGTGCCAGCAGCTTGCCCGGGGACAGGGACACCGGGGAGCTGTTTTTT.

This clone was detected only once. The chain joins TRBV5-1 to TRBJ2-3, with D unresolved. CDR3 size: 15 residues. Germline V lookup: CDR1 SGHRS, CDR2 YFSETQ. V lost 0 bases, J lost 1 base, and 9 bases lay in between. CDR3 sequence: CASSLVVTGTDTQYF. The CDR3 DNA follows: TGCGCCAGCAGCTTGGTCGTCACCGGCACAGATACGCAGTATTTT. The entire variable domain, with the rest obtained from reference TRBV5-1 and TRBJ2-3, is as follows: KAGVTQTPRYLIKTRGQQVTLSCSPISGHRSVSWYQQTPGQGLQFLFEYFSETQRNKGNFPGRFSGRQFSNSRSEMNVSTLELGDSALYLCASSLVVTGTDTQYFGPGTRLTVL.

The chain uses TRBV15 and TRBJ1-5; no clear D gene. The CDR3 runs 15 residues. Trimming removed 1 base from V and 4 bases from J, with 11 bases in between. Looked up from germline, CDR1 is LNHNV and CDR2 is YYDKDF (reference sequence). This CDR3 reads CATSRGYTENQPQHF. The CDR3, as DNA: TGTGCCACCAGCAGAGGGTATACGGAGAATCAGCCCCAGCATTTT.

Written as DNA, the CDR3 is TGTGCCAGCATTACGCCAGCGGGAGTAAACAATGAGCAGTTCTTC. It is translated as CASITPAGVNNEQFF. The rearrangement joins TRBV28 to TRBJ2-1, with 8 nucleotides matching TRBD2. This CDR3 has 15 residues. Germline-derived CDR1 and CDR2 are MDHEN and SYDVKM. Trimming at V came to 7 bases and at J to 5 bases, leaving 10 bases not matched to a gene.

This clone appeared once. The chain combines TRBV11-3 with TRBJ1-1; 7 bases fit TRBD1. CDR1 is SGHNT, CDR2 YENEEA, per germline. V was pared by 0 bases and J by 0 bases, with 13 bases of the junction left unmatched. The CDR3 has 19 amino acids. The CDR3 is CASSLEGTALTAMNTEAFF. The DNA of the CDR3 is TGTGCCAGCAGCTTAGAGGGGACAGCCCTCACTGCAATGAACACTGAAGCTTTCTTT.

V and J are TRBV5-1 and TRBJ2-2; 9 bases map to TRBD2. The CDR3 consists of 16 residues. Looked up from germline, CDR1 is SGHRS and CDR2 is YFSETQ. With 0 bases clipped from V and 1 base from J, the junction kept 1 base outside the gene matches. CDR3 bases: TGCGCCAGCAGCTTGGGACTAGCGGAGAACACCGGGGAGCTGTTTTTT. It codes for CASSLGLAENTGELFF.

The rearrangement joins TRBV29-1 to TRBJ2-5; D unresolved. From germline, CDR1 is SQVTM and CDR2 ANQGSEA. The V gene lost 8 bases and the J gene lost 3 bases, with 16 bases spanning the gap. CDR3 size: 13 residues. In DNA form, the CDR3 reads TGCAGCTTCTCCCAAGGCAGGAAAGAGACCCAGTACTTC. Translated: CSFSQGRKETQYF. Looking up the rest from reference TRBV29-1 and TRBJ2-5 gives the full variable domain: SAVISQKPSRDICQRGTSLTIQCQVDSQVTMMFWYRQQPGQSLTLIATANQGSEATYESGFVIDKFPISRPNLTFSTLTVSNMSPEDSSIYLCSFSQGRKETQYFGPGTRLLVL.

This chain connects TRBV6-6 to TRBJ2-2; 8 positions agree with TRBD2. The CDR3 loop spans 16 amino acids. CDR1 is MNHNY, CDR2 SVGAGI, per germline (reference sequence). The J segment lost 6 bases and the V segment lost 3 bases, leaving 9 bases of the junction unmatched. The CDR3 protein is CASSYTGGPFPGELFF. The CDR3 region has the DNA TGTGCCAGCAGTTATACGGGAGGGCCATTCCCCGGGGAGCTGTTTTTT.

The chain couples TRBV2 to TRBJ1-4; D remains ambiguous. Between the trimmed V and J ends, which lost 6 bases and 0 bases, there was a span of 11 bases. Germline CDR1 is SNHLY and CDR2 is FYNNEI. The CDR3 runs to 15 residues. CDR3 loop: CASRRELATNEKLFF. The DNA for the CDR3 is TGTGCCAGCAGGCGGGAGCTAGCAACTAATGAAAAACTGTTTTTT.

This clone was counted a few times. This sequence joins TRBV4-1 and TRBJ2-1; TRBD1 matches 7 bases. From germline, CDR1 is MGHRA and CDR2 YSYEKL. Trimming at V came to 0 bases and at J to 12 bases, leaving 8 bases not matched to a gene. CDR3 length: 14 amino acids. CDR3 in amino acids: CASSQDLDRFWQFF. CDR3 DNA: TGCGCCAGCAGCCAAGATCTGGACAGGTTTTGGCAGTTCTTC.